This T cell receptor beta chain was captured in a study of cytomegalovirus exposure and HLA in healthy donors. Study findings and constraints: Per a prior analysis, the majority of TCR beta V segments were productive roughly 87% or roughly 30% of the time. Indistinguishable V segments such as TRBV6-2 and TRBV6-3 were excluded. Upon later analysis, TCR association rates were observed to vary by HLA locus, being highest for DRB1 and lowest for HLA-C. Most sequenced TCRs were rare (though some public TCRs occurred in many donors).

The primer mix had 60 Vbeta and 13 Jbeta primers. Libraries were prepared by immunoSEQ multiplex PCR; TCRdb keeps only in-frame clonotypes and omits some of them. The table shows approximately 150,000 clones, with approximately 80% occurring only once. In regard to this clone: Its antigen remains unknown.

The V gene end was trimmed by 3 bases and the J gene end by 1 base; junction bases not matched to a gene: 4. The CDR3 has 15 amino acids. The source is a middle-aged man in good health and CMV-seronegative. The chain joins TRBV23-1 to TRBJ2-5, with 8 bases aligning to TRBD2. TRBV23-1 falls under the ORF class, with uncertain function. The sequenced material came from PBMCs. The CDR3 coding sequence is TGCGCCAGCAGTCATCGAACTAGCGGCCAAGAGACCCAGTACTTC. Its translation is CASSHRTSGQETQYF.